The sample holds a few counts of the clone carrying this T cell receptor (beta chain). CD45RO-negative CD8 cells positively selected for CCR7 made up the naive population, which excluded terminally differentiated effector memory CD45RA+ cells. TCRdb's table, derived via immunoSEQ multiplex PCR, lists solely in-frame clones and lacks some. The sample has about 1.9 million clones, 93% seen once. The data originate from a study of shared clonotypes between healthy human individuals. Sequenced sample: naive CD8+ T cells from PBMCs. This TCR was recovered from a man between 18 and 29 years old in good health. Some clones in this sample may be carry-over from other donors' samples.

CDR3 loop: CASTLGPMNTEAFF. DNA for the CDR3: TGTGCCAGCACCCTAGGACCCATGAACACTGAAGCTTTCTTT. This rearrangement joins TRBV28 to TRBJ1-1, with D hard to call. This CDR3 spans 14 amino acids. Between the trimmed V and J ends, which lost 7 bases and 0 bases, there was a span of 12 bases. CDR1 is MDHEN, CDR2 SYDVKM, per germline.